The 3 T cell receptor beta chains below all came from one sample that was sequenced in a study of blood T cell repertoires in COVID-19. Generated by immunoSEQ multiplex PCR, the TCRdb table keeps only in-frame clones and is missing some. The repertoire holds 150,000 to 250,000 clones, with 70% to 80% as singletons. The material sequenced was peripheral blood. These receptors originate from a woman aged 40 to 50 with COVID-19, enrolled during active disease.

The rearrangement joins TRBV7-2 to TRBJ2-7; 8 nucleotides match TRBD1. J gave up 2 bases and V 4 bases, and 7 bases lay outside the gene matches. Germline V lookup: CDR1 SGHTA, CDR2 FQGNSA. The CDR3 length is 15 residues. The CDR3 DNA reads TGTGCCAGCAGCTCGGGACAGGTCGGGGCCTACGAGCAGTACTTC. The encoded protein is CASSSGQVGAYEQYF.

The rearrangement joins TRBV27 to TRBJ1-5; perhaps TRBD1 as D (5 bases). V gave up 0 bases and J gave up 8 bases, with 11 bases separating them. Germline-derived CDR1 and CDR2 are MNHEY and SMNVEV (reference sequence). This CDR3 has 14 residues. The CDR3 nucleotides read TGTGCCAGCAGTTTATCCGGGACGGGAGAGCCCCAGCATTTT. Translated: CASSLSGTGEPQHF.

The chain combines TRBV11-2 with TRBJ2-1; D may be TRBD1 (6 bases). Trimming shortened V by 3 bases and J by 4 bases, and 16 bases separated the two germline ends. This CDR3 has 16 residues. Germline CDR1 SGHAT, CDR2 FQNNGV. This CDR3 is CASSFRDGTLYNEQFF. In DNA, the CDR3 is TGTGCCAGCAGCTTTAGAGACGGGACATTATACAATGAGCAGTTCTTC.